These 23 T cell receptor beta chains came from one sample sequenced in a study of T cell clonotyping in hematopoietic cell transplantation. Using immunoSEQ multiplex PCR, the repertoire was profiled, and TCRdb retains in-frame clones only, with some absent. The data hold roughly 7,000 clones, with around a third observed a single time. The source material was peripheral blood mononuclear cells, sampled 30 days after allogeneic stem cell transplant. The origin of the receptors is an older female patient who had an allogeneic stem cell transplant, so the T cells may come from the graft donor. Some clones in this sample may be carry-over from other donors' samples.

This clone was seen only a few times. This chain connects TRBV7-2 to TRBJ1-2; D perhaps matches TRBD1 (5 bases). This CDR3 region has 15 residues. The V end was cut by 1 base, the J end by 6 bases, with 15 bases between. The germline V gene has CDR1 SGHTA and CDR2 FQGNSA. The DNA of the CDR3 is TGTGCCAGCAGCTTAGGTGTAGGGGAAGAAGATGGCTACACCTTC. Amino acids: CASSLGVGEEDGYTF.

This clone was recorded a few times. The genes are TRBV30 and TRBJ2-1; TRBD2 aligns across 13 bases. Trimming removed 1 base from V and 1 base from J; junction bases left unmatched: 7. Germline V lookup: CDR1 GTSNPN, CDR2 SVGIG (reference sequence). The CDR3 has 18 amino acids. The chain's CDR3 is CAWSGVGLAGVSYNEQFF. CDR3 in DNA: TGTGCCTGGAGTGGTGTTGGACTAGCGGGAGTTTCCTACAATGAGCAGTTCTTC. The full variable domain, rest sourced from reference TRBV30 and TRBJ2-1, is SQTIHQWPATLVQPVGSPLSLECTVEGTSNPNLYWYRQAAGRGLQLLFYSVGIGQISSEVPQNLSASRPQDRQFILSSKKLLLSDSGFYLCAWSGVGLAGVSYNEQFFGPGTRLTVL.

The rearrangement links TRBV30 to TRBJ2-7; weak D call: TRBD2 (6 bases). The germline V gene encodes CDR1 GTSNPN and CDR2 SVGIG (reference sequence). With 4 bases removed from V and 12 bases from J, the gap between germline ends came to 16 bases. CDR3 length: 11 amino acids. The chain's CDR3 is CAWIVGGRAYF. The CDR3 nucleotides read TGTGCCTGGATAGTGGGGGGTCGTGCGTACTTC. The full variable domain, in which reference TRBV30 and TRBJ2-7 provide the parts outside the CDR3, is SQTIHQWPATLVQPVGSPLSLECTVEGTSNPNLYWYRQAAGRGLQLLFYSVGIGQISSEVPQNLSASRPQDRQFILSSKKLLLSDSGFYLCAWIVGGRAYFGPGTRLTVT.

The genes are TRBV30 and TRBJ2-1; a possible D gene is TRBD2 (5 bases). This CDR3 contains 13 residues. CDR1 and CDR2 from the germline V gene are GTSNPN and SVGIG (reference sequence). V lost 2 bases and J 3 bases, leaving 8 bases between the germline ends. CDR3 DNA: TGTGCCTGGAGTCCGGGGTACTACAATGAGCAGTTCTTC. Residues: CAWSPGYYNEQFF.

CDR3 loop: CAWSEPTSGGLETQYF. As DNA, the CDR3 is TGTGCCTGGAGTGAGCCGACTAGCGGGGGGCTGGAGACCCAGTACTTC. The chain joins TRBV30 to TRBJ2-5; 13 nucleotides line up with TRBD2. Germline loops: CDR1 GTSNPN, CDR2 SVGIG (reference sequence). V shed 1 base, J shed 5 bases, and the junction held 7 bases outside the gene matches. The CDR3 contains 16 residues.

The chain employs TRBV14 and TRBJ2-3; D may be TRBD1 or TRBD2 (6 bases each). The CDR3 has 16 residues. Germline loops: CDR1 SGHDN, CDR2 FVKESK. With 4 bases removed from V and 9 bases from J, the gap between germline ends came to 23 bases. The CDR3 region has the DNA TGTGCCAGCAGCCCATCGGGAGACTTGGGGGCTTGGACGCAGTATTTT. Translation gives CASSPSGDLGAWTQYF.

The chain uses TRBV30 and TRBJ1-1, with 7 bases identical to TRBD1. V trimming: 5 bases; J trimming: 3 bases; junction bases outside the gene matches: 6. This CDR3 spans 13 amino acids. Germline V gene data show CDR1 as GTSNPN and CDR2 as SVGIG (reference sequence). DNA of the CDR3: TGTGCCTGGGCGACAGGGATGGACACTGAAGCTTTCTTT. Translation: CAWATGMDTEAFF.

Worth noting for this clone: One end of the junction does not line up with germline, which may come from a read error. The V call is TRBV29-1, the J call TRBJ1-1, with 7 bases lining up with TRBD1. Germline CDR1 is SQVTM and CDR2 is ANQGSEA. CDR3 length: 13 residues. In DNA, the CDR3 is TGCAGCGTAGAAGACAGGGTACCGACTGAAGCTTTCTTT. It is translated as CSVEDRVPTEAFF.

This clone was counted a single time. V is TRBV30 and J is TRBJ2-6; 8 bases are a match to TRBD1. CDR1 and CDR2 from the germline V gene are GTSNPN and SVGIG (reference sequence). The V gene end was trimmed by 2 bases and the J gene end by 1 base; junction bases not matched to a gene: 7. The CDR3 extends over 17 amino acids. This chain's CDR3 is CAWSRQGANSGANVLTF. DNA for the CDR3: TGTGCCTGGAGTCGGCAGGGGGCAAATTCTGGGGCCAACGTCCTGACTTTC.

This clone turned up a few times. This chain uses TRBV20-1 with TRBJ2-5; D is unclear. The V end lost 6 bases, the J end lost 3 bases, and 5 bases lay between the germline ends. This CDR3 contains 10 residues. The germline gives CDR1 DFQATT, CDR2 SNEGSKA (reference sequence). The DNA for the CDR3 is TGCAGTGCGCCGAAAGAGACCCAGTACTTC. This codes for CSAPKETQYF.

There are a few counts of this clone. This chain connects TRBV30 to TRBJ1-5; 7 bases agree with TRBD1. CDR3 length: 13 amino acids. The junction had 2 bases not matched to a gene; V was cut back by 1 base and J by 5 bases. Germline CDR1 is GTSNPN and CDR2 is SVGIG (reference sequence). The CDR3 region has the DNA TGTGCCTGGAGTGGACAGGGCGATCAGCCCCAGCATTTT. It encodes CAWSGQGDQPQHF.

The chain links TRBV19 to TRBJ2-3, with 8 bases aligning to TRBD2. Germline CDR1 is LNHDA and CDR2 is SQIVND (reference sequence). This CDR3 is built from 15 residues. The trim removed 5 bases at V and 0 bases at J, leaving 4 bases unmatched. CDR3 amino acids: CASSDRGGSTDTQYF. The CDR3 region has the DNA TGTGCCAGTAGTGACCGGGGGGGCAGCACAGATACGCAGTATTTT.

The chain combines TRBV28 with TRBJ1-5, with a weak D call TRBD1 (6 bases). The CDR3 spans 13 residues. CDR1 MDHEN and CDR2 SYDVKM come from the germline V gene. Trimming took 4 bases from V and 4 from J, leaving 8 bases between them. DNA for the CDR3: TGTGCCAGCAGTTACAGGGTGAATCAGCCCCAGCATTTT. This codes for CASSYRVNQPQHF.

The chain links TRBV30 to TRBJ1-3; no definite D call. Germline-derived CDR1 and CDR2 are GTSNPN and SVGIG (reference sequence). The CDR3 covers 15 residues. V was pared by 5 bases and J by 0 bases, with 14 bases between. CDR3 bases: TGTGCCTGGGACCCAGCGGCAGACTCTGGAAACACCATATATTTT. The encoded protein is CAWDPAADSGNTIYF.

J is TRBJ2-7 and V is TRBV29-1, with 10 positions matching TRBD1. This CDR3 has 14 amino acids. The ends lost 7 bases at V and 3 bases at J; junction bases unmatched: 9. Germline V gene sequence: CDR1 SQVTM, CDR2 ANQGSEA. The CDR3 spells CSATPGTGDYEQYF. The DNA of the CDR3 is TGCAGCGCAACCCCCGGGACAGGGGACTACGAGCAGTACTTC.

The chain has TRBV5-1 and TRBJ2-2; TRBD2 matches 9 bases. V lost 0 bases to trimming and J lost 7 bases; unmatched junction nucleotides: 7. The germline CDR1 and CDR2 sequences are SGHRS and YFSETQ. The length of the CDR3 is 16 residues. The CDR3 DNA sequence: TGCGCCAGCAGCTTGGACGGCGGGGGGGAGTACGGGGAGCTGTTTTTT. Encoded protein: CASSLDGGGEYGELFF.

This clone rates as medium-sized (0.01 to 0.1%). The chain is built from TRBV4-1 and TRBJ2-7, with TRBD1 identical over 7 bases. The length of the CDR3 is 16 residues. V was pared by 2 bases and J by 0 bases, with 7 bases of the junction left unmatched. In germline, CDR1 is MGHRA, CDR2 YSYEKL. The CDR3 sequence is CASSQIPGQVSYEQYF. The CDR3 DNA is TGCGCCAGCAGCCAAATACCCGGACAGGTCTCCTACGAGCAGTACTTC.

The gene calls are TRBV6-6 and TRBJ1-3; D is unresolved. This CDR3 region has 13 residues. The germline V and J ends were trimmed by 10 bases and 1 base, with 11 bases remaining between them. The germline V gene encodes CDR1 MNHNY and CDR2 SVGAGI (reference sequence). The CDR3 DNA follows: TGTGCCACCGTGACCCGATCTGGAAACACCATATATTTT. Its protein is CATVTRSGNTIYF.

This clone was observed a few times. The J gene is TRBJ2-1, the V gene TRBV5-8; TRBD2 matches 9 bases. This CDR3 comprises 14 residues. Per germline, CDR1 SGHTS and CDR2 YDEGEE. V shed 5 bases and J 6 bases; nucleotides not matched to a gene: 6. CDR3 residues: CASRWRGGVNEQFF. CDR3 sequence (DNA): TGTGCCAGCAGGTGGCGGGGGGGCGTCAATGAGCAGTTCTTC.

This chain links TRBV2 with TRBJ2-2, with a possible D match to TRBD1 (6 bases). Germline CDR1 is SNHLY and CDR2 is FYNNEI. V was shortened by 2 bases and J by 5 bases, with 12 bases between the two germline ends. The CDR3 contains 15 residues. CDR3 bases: TGTGCCAGCAGTGAACAGGACAGCGAGACCGGGGAGCTGTTTTTT. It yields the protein CASSEQDSETGELFF.

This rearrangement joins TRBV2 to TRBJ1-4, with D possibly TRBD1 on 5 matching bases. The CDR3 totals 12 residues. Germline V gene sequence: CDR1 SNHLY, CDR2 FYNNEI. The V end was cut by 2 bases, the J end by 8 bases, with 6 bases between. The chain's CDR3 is CASSERGEKLFF. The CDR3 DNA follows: TGTGCCAGCAGTGAACGGGGGGAAAAACTGTTTTTT.

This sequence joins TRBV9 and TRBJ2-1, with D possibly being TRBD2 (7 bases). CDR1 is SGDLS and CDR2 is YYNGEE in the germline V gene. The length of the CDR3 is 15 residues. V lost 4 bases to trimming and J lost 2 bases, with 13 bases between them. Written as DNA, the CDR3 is TGTGCCAGCAGCCCGCGAGGGGGGGCCTACAATGAGCAGTTCTTC. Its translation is CASSPRGGAYNEQFF.

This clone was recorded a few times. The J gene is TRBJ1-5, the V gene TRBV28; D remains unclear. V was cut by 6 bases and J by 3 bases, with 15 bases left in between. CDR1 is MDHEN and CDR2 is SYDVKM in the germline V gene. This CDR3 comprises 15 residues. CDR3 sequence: CASSLRPGPNQPQHF. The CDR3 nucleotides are TGTGCCAGCAGCCTTAGGCCAGGCCCCAATCAGCCCCAGCATTTT.